Following are 22 T cell receptor beta chains from one sample sequenced in a study of a mutant IDH1 vaccine in newly diagnosed glioma. The sample's time point: baseline, week 1 (first vaccination visit). Treatment here: pre-vaccination baseline after standard-of-care therapy. Generated by immunoSEQ multiplex PCR, the TCRdb table keeps only in-frame clones and is missing some. The sample gives 59,000 or so clones, 80% to 95% of which show up once; 2.6% is in the top ten. Sequencing was performed on PBMCs, taken from a glioma patient treated with radiotherapy, temozolomide or both. The source of these receptors is a man aged 45-60 years with glioma.

The chain couples TRBV7-8 to TRBJ1-4; D perhaps matches TRBD1 (5 bases). The CDR3 consists of 15 residues. V lost 5 bases, J lost 5 bases, and 15 bases lay in between. Germline V CDR1 and CDR2: SGHVS, FQNEAQ. In DNA, the CDR3 is TGTGCCAGCAGCCCGGGGGGACTAGGAAATGAAAAACTGTTTTTT. It translates to CASSPGGLGNEKLFF.

The chain joins TRBV29-1 to TRBJ1-2, with D unclear. This CDR3 contains 13 residues. The ends were cut back, 0 bases at V and 4 bases at J, with 9 bases in the middle. Per the germline V gene, CDR1 is SQVTM and CDR2 is ANQGSEA. As DNA, the CDR3 is TGCAGCGTTGAAGATCGCAGGCCCTATGGCTACACCTTC. Its protein is CSVEDRRPYGYTF.

The genes are TRBV27 and TRBJ1-1, with a weak D call TRBD1 (5 bases). From germline, CDR1 is MNHEY and CDR2 SMNVEV (reference sequence). The length of the CDR3 is 14 residues. V lost 6 bases, J lost 3 bases, and 14 bases lay in between. CDR3 protein: CASRQATRYTEAFF. CDR3 DNA sequence: TGTGCCAGCAGACAGGCCACGAGGTACACTGAAGCTTTCTTT.

The chain recombines TRBV2 with TRBJ2-7, with 7 nucleotides matching TRBD1. The J segment lost 4 bases and the V segment lost 8 bases, leaving 8 bases of the junction unmatched. The CDR3 runs 13 residues. Germline-derived CDR1 and CDR2 are SNHLY and FYNNEI. The CDR3 DNA follows: TGTGCCAGCGGGAGACAGGGTCCATACGAGCAGTACTTC. Its protein is CASGRQGPYEQYF.

The chain links TRBV7-6 to TRBJ1-5, with a weak D call TRBD1 (5 bases). CDR3 length: 14 amino acids. Germline-derived CDR1 and CDR2 are SGHVS and FNYEAQ. Trimming took off 0 bases at V and 3 bases at J, with 6 bases between the two ends. The CDR3 DNA sequence: TGTGCCAGCAGCTTAGCGGGGACCAATCAGCCCCAGCATTTT. It is translated as CASSLAGTNQPQHF.

This sequence joins TRBV25-1 and TRBJ2-7; TRBD2 matches 8 bases. The length of the CDR3 is 12 residues. V shed 6 bases, J shed 6 bases, and the junction held 4 bases outside the gene matches. CDR1 MGHDK and CDR2 SYGVNS come from the germline V gene. The CDR3: CASRAGASEQYF. The DNA of the CDR3 is TGTGCCAGCAGAGCGGGAGCGAGCGAGCAGTACTTC.

The table lists this clone with a few counts. This chain uses TRBV18 with TRBJ2-1, with TRBD1 identical over 9 bases. This CDR3 is 16 amino acids long. Germline V gives CDR1 KGHSH, CDR2 LQKENI. The V gene end was trimmed by 5 bases and the J gene end by 3 bases; junction bases not matched to a gene: 8. The CDR3 here is CASSDHYRGLYNEQFF. CDR3 bases: TGTGCCAGCTCAGACCATTACAGGGGGCTCTACAATGAGCAGTTCTTC.

The rearrangement uses TRBV5-1 and TRBJ2-5; 7 bases match TRBD1. The CDR3 has 20 amino acids. V gave up 0 bases and J gave up 2 bases; unmatched junction bases: 19. From germline, CDR1 is SGHRS and CDR2 YFSETQ. CDR3 amino acids: CASSLALTGIYRGRQETQYF. Here the CDR3 DNA reads TGCGCCAGCAGCTTGGCCTTGACAGGGATTTACCGGGGACGGCAAGAGACCCAGTACTTC. Combining the CDR3 with reference TRBV5-1 and TRBJ2-5 gives the whole variable domain KAGVTQTPRYLIKTRGQQVTLSCSPISGHRSVSWYQQTPGQGLQFLFEYFSETQRNKGNFPGRFSGRQFSNSRSEMNVSTLELGDSALYLCASSLALTGIYRGRQETQYFGPGTRLLVL.

V is TRBV6-6 and J is TRBJ2-7; TRBD2 matches 10 bases. This CDR3 region has 12 residues. J lost 7 bases, V lost 6 bases, and 3 bases had no gene match. CDR1 is MNHNY and CDR2 is SVGAGI in the germline V gene (reference sequence). CDR3 sequence: CASSLTSGEQYF. The CDR3 DNA sequence: TGTGCCAGCAGCTTGACTAGCGGGGAGCAGTACTTC.

The chain carries TRBV18 and TRBJ1-1, with a possible D match to TRBD1 (5 bases). CDR3 length: 14 residues. The germline CDR1 and CDR2 sequences are KGHSH and LQKENI. Trimming left V 10 bases short and J 0 bases short, with 15 bases between. The CDR3 sequence is CATTWGLMNTEAFF. The CDR3 region has the DNA TGTGCCACAACTTGGGGACTTATGAACACTGAAGCTTTCTTT. The full variable domain, rest sourced from reference TRBV18 and TRBJ1-1, is NAGVMQNPRHLVRRRGQEARLRCSPMKGHSHVYWYRQLPEEGLKFMVYLQKENIIDESGMPKERFSAEFPKEGPSILRIQQVVRGDSAAYFCATTWGLMNTEAFFGQGTRLTVV.

The V gene is TRBV4-1, the J gene TRBJ2-7; TRBD2 aligns across 7 bases. CDR1 and CDR2 from the germline V gene are MGHRA and YSYEKL. Unmatched junction bases numbered 9, after V lost 4 bases and J lost 3 bases. This CDR3 has 15 residues. This CDR3 is CASSLRLAENYEQYF. Here the CDR3 DNA reads TGCGCCAGCAGCCTTCGACTAGCCGAAAACTACGAGCAGTACTTC.

This sequence joins TRBV2 and TRBJ2-1; tentatively, D is TRBD1 or TRBD2 (5 bases each). V shed 6 bases and J shed 5 bases, with 14 bases lying between them. Germline V CDR1 and CDR2: SNHLY, FYNNEI. This CDR3 is built from 14 residues. The chain's CDR3 is CASRGVYTHNEQFF. DNA of the CDR3: TGTGCCAGCAGGGGGGTTTACACACACAATGAGCAGTTCTTC.

Here the CDR3 reads CASSYPTGEGEAFF. CDR3 sequence (DNA): TGTGCCAGCAGCTACCCGACCGGAGAAGGTGAAGCTTTCTTT. The chain combines TRBV4-2 with TRBJ1-1; D gene uncertain. CDR3 size: 14 residues. CDR1 is LGHNA, CDR2 YNFKEQ, per germline. The ends were cut back, 5 bases at V and 7 bases at J, with 17 bases in the middle.

This clone is medium-sized (0.01 to 0.1%) in the sample. Other DNA sequences within the sample encode an identical CDR3. This chain uses TRBV12-5 with TRBJ1-1; unclear D gene. Germline CDR1 is LGHNT and CDR2 is FRNRAP. The ends were cut back, 1 base at V and 1 base at J, with 1 base in the middle. The CDR3 has 12 amino acids. CDR3 in amino acids: CASGLGNTEAFF. The CDR3 bases are TGTGCTAGTGGTTTGGGGAACACTGAAGCTTTCTTT.

The chain joins TRBV5-1 to TRBJ2-7; D may be TRBD1 (7 bases). Germline V gene lookup returns CDR1 SGHRS and CDR2 YFSETQ. The CDR3 sequence is 15 residues long. V lost 0 bases and J 5 bases, leaving 15 bases between the germline ends. CDR3 loop: CASSLDVAGGNEQYF. The CDR3 region has the DNA TGCGCCAGCAGCTTGGATGTCGCAGGGGGGAACGAGCAGTACTTC.

The CDR3 sequence is CASSLGLRGQGANVLTF. In nucleotides, the CDR3 is TGCGCCAGCAGCTTGGGGTTGAGGGGGCAGGGGGCCAACGTCCTGACTTTC. J is TRBJ2-6 and V is TRBV5-1; 7 bases fit TRBD1. The CDR3 contains 17 residues. The J segment lost 4 bases and the V segment lost 0 bases, leaving 7 bases of the junction unmatched. Germline CDR1 and CDR2: SGHRS and YFSETQ.

A single count supports this clone. The V call is TRBV29-1, the J call TRBJ1-5; TRBD1 matches 7 bases. This CDR3 comprises 13 residues. The ends lost 4 bases at V and 2 bases at J; junction bases unmatched: 2. The germline V gene has CDR1 SQVTM and CDR2 ANQGSEA. The CDR3 DNA reads as TGCAGCGTTGGACAGGGTGGCAATCAGCCCCAGCATTTT. Its protein is CSVGQGGNQPQHF.

The chain couples TRBV19 to TRBJ2-7; 8 bases match TRBD2. V lost 1 base and J lost 0; bases outside the gene matches: 2. CDR3 length: 15 amino acids. CDR1 and CDR2 (germline): LNHDA, SQIVND (reference sequence). The CDR3 region has the DNA TGTGCCAGTAGTATAGGCGGGGGGCCCTCCTACGAGCAGTACTTC. Translating it yields CASSIGGGPSYEQYF.

In DNA, the CDR3 is TGTGCCAGCAGCCCCGAGTACAGCTCCTACGAGCAGTACTTC. Translating gives CASSPEYSSYEQYF. V and J are TRBV7-2 and TRBJ2-7; D ambiguous. This CDR3 has 14 amino acids. V was shortened by 5 bases and J by 0 bases, with 11 bases between the two germline ends. The germline CDR1 and CDR2 sequences are SGHTA and FQGNSA.

In its sample, this clone was seen once. The chain links TRBV5-1 to TRBJ2-5, with a possible D match to TRBD1 (5 bases). Germline lookup yields CDR1 SGHRS and CDR2 YFSETQ. CDR3 length: 15 amino acids. Trimming took 2 bases from V and 2 from J, leaving 13 bases between them. This CDR3 is CASSFGRQIQETQYF. The CDR3 DNA is TGCGCCAGCAGCTTCGGACGACAGATTCAAGAGACCCAGTACTTC. Full variable domain (remainder filled in from reference TRBV5-1 and TRBJ2-5): KAGVTQTPRYLIKTRGQQVTLSCSPISGHRSVSWYQQTPGQGLQFLFEYFSETQRNKGNFPGRFSGRQFSNSRSEMNVSTLELGDSALYLCASSFGRQIQETQYFGPGTRLLVL.

The J gene is TRBJ1-3, the V gene TRBV4-3; D not resolved. The germline CDR1 and CDR2 sequences are LGHNA and YSLEER. The CDR3 is 16 residues long. V gave up 0 bases and J gave up 2 bases, with 11 bases separating them. The CDR3 region is CASSQDLSPPGNTIYF. The CDR3 DNA reads as TGCGCCAGCAGCCAAGATCTTTCACCCCCTGGAAACACCATATATTTT.

In DNA form, the CDR3 reads TGTGCCAGCATTTCGGGAGCTAGGGCAGGCGAGCAGTACTTC. It is translated as CASISGARAGEQYF. The chain links TRBV6-6 to TRBJ2-7; D is possibly TRBD2 (6 bases). V was cut by 7 bases and J by 6 bases, with 19 bases left in between. CDR3 size: 14 residues. From germline, CDR1 is MNHNY and CDR2 SVGAGI (reference sequence).